This TCR beta chain was sequenced in a study of blood T cell repertoires in COVID-19. The length of the CDR3 is 14 residues. Per the germline V gene, CDR1 is SGHNT and CDR2 is YENEEA. V lost 5 bases and J lost 0, with 11 bases in between. Generated by immunoSEQ multiplex PCR, the TCRdb table keeps only in-frame clones and is missing some. The data show around 270,000 clones, 88% seen once. The chain carries TRBV11-3 and TRBJ2-7; D might be TRBD2 (7 bases). Sequencing was done on a sample of peripheral blood. The TCR was taken from a man in his fifties or sixties who had recovered from COVID-19. CDR3 residues: CASSKGGDSYEQYF. The CDR3 region has the DNA TGTGCCAGCAGCAAAGGGGGGGACTCCTACGAGCAGTACTTC. The full variable domain, completed using reference TRBV11-3 and TRBJ2-7, is EAGVVQSPRYKIIEKKQPVAFWCNPISGHNTLYWYLQNLGQGPELLIRYENEEAVDDSQLPKDRFSAERLKGVDSTLKIQPAELGDSAVYLCASSKGGDSYEQYFGPGTRLTVT.